A single sample is the source of the 18 T cell receptor beta chains below, sequenced in a study of blood T cells in healthy people across ages. The second PCR ran about 6 to 11 cycles with a sample-barcoded 5' primer and J-beta primers. TCRdb recomputed calls from the 5' RACE reads with MiXCR, one row per CDR3 protein. This sample has around 620,000 distinct CDR3 sequences, with approximately 25% found just once. The sample consisted of blood. All receptors derive from an older woman in good health.

The genes are TRBV12-3 or TRBV12-4 and TRBJ1-4, with a tentative D call TRBD1 (5 bases). This CDR3 contains 13 residues. V lost 7 bases, J lost 8 bases, and 14 bases lay in between. The CDR3 reads CASKGLSLEKLFF. The CDR3 nucleotides are TGTGCCAGCAAGGGGCTATCCCTCGAAAAACTGTTTTTT.

There are a few counts of this clonotype. The J gene is TRBJ2-3, the V gene TRBV2; D is uncertain. The germline V gene has CDR1 SNHLY and CDR2 FYNNEI. The CDR3 has 14 residues. Trimming left V 6 bases short and J 2 bases short, with 12 bases between. The CDR3 region is CASSHYRPTDTQYF. For the CDR3, the DNA is TGTGCCAGCAGCCACTACCGCCCCACAGATACGCAGTATTTT.

With respect to this clonotype: One junction end does not reproduce the germline sequence, and a read error may be involved. The rearrangement uses TRBV10-3 and TRBJ2-2, with unresolved D. Per the germline V gene, CDR1 is ENHRY and CDR2 is SYGVKD. The CDR3 has 12 amino acids. CDR3 in DNA: TGTGCCAGCAGTGCAGACACCGGGGAGCTGTTTTTT. Protein: CASSADTGELFF.

This clonotype has a handful of counts. V gene TRBV18 combines with J gene TRBJ2-7; no firm D call. Germline lookup yields CDR1 KGHSH and CDR2 LQKENI. The V and J ends lost 0 bases and 0 bases respectively, with 9 bases between them. The CDR3 consists of 15 residues. CDR3 DNA: TGTGCCAGCTCACCACCGGCGACCTACTCCTACGAGCAGTACTTC. This gives the protein CASSPPATYSYEQYF.

This clonotype has only a few counts. This chain uses TRBV7-8 with TRBJ1-2; TRBD1 matches at 8 bases. This CDR3 spans 15 amino acids. V dropped 4 bases and J dropped 8; count of bases not matched to a gene: 12. The V gene's germline CDR1 is SGHVS and CDR2 FQNEAQ. The CDR3 sequence: CASSSKGQVPSGYTF. The CDR3 nucleotides read TGTGCCAGCAGCTCTAAGGGACAGGTGCCATCGGGCTACACCTTC.

In its sample, this clonotype was seen once. The CDR3 end shows no conserved phenylalanine or tryptophan, and so a read error is likely. The J gene is TRBJ2-7, the V gene TRBV6-6; D gene unclear. Germline V CDR1 and CDR2: MNHNY, SVGAGI (reference sequence). The CDR3 loop spans 10 amino acids. The ends were cut back, 8 bases at V and 6 bases at J, with 8 bases in the middle. CDR3 nucleotide sequence: TGTGCCAGCGGAACCGGCGAGCAGTACCTC. Encoded protein: CASGTGEQYL.

This clonotype appeared a few times. The gene calls are TRBV7-9 and TRBJ1-5, with a possible D match to TRBD1 (6 bases). The CDR3 runs to 15 residues. Germline-derived CDR1 and CDR2 are SEHNR and FQNEAQ (reference sequence). V was clipped by 1 base and J by 2 bases, with 9 bases between them. CDR3 bases: TGTGCCAGCAGCTTAGGGGCAGGGGGCAATCAGCCCCAGCATTTT. Residues: CASSLGAGGNQPQHF.

This clonotype was detected a few times. This sequence joins TRBV19 and TRBJ1-5, with D maybe TRBD1 (5 bases). Trimming shortened V by 6 bases and J by 5 bases, and 11 bases separated the two germline ends. Looked up from germline, CDR1 is LNHDA and CDR2 is SQIVND (reference sequence). The CDR3 consists of 13 residues. The CDR3 nucleotides read TGTGCCAGTAGGAGTCCAGGGCATCAGCCCCAGCATTTT. Protein product: CASRSPGHQPQHF.

The chain couples TRBV20-1 to TRBJ2-5, with TRBD2 matching over 13 bases. V was pared by 6 bases and J by 2 bases, with 9 bases of the junction left unmatched. This CDR3 is 16 amino acids long. Germline values: CDR1 DFQATT, CDR2 SNEGSKA (reference sequence). CDR3 sequence (DNA): TGCAGTGCCAGACTAGCGGGGGGACAACATCAAGAGACCCAGTACTTC. Amino acids: CSARLAGGQHQETQYF.

The rearrangement uses TRBV7-2 and TRBJ1-6; weak D call: TRBD1 (6 bases). The length of the CDR3 is 15 residues. V was shortened by 1 base and J by 9 bases, with 13 bases between the two germline ends. Looked up from germline, CDR1 is SGHTA and CDR2 is FQGNSA. The CDR3 DNA reads as TGTGCCAGCAGCTTAGTGTGGGGGCAGGGTTCACCCCTCCACTTT. As protein: CASSLVWGQGSPLHF.

This clonotype was detected ten times or more. CDR3 residues: CASSISPGGSYGYTF. The CDR3 bases are TGTGCCAGCAGCATATCCCCGGGAGGCTCCTATGGCTACACCTTC. The chain is built from TRBV7-2 and TRBJ1-2; no clear D gene. The CDR3 is made up of 15 amino acids. Germline V gene data show CDR1 as SGHTA and CDR2 as FQGNSA. V was trimmed by 5 bases and J by 4 bases, leaving 17 bases between them.

This rearrangement joins TRBV12-3 or TRBV12-4 to TRBJ1-4, with 7 bases that match TRBD1. This CDR3 comprises 14 residues. V lost 6 bases and J lost 6; bases outside the gene matches: 7. The CDR3 DNA sequence: TGTGCCAGCAGGCGCCTGGGGACAGATGAAAAACTGTTTTTT. Residues: CASRRLGTDEKLFF.

The table lists this clonotype with a few counts. The chain employs TRBV21-1 and TRBJ1-5. TRBV21-1 is flagged as a pseudogene. CDR3 length: 12 amino acids. The CDR3 sequence: CASSKADQPQHF. The CDR3 DNA follows: TGTGCCAGCAGCAAAGCTGATCAGCCCCAGCATTTT.

This clonotype was recorded a few times. This chain connects TRBV29-1 to TRBJ2-5; TRBD2 matches at 14 bases. The CDR3 is 15 residues long. V dropped 8 bases and J dropped 4; count of bases not matched to a gene: 9. Germline assignment: CDR1 SQVTM and CDR2 ANQGSEA. CDR3 protein: CSFRLAGGRRETQYF. CDR3 DNA sequence: TGCAGCTTTAGACTAGCGGGGGGGAGGAGAGAGACCCAGTACTTC.

V gene TRBV20-1 combines with J gene TRBJ2-5; D ambiguous. CDR1 and CDR2 (germline): DFQATT, SNEGSKA (reference sequence). Trimming took 5 bases from V and 5 from J, leaving 9 bases between them. There are 11 residues in the CDR3. The CDR3 DNA reads TGCAGTGCTTTCGAGTGGGAGACCCAGTACTTC. Encoded protein: CSAFEWETQYF.

In this sample, this clonotype turned up a few times. This chain connects TRBV20-1 to TRBJ1-1; D unresolved. CDR3 length: 12 residues. Germline values: CDR1 DFQATT, CDR2 SNEGSKA (reference sequence). V lost 3 bases and J 0 bases, leaving 5 bases between the germline ends. CDR3 in DNA: TGCAGTGCTAGCCAGATGAACACTGAAGCTTTCTTT. This translates into CSASQMNTEAFF.

The chain employs TRBV7-9 and TRBJ1-4; 10 nucleotides align to TRBD1. From germline, CDR1 is SEHNR and CDR2 FQNEAQ (reference sequence). CDR3 size: 15 residues. V lost 5 bases, J lost 5 bases, and 5 bases stayed unmatched. CDR3 protein: CASSLLDRGNEKLFF. CDR3 nucleotide sequence: TGTGCCAGCAGCCTCCTGGACAGGGGGAATGAAAAACTGTTTTTT.

This clonotype has just a few counts. The genes are TRBV29-1 and TRBJ1-2; 7 nucleotides agree with TRBD1. Germline V gene sequence: CDR1 SQVTM, CDR2 ANQGSEA. Trimming cost V 4 bases and J 4 bases; bases outside gene matches: 9. The CDR3 loop spans 14 amino acids. The CDR3, as DNA: TGCAGCGTTGCGGCCAAGGGACAGTCCTATGGCTACACCTTC. It codes for CSVAAKGQSYGYTF. The full variable domain, completed using reference TRBV29-1 and TRBJ1-2, is SAVISQKPSRDICQRGTSLTIQCQVDSQVTMMFWYRQQPGQSLTLIATANQGSEATYESGFVIDKFPISRPNLTFSTLTVSNMSPEDSSIYLCSVAAKGQSYGYTFGSGTRLTVV.